Below, one T cell receptor (beta chain) is given with its context. Sequenced by immunoSEQ multiplex PCR; TCRdb stores in-frame clones only, minus some. Of about 270,000 clones in the sample, approximately 86% were seen once. V lost 0 bases, J lost 6 bases, and 5 bases stayed unmatched. The CDR3 loop spans 16 amino acids. Germline assignment: CDR1 ENHRY and CDR2 SYGVKD. This sample was taken from a study of blood T cell repertoires in COVID-19. The specimen was peripheral blood. The rearrangement joins TRBV10-3 to TRBJ2-1, with 10 bases that match TRBD1. The receptor was isolated from a man between 35 and 55 years old who had recovered from COVID-19. The CDR3 here is CAISESRDRGSNEQFF. The DNA of the CDR3 is TGTGCCATCAGTGAGTCCCGGGACAGGGGATCCAATGAGCAGTTCTTC.